This T cell receptor beta chain was sequenced in a study of cytomegalovirus exposure and HLA in healthy donors. PCR employed 60 Vbeta and 13 Jbeta primers. The data were produced by immunoSEQ multiplex PCR, yet TCRdb's version contains in-frame clones alone and is incomplete. The sample lists roughly 100,000 clones; around 81% were seen once. V gave up 1 base and J gave up 6 bases, with 10 bases separating them. CDR3 length: 15 residues. Germline lookup yields CDR1 PRHDT and CDR2 FYEKMQ (reference sequence). Sequencing was carried out using PBMCs. The V and J genes are TRBV13 and TRBJ1-6, with a weak D call TRBD1 (5 bases). This TCR came from a female donor in good health and CMV-seropositive. The CDR3 nucleotides are TGTGCCAGCAGCTTAGACGGGGGTCTTAATTCACCCCTCCACTTT. Protein product: CASSLDGGLNSPLHF.